This record looks at one TCR beta chain sequence and its context. No antigen is known for it. Base-call qualities are not available, and no considerably larger clone is one nucleotide away. The CDR3 contains 12 residues, cysteine and phenylalanine counted. Only the CDR3 DNA is retained, 36 bases long and in frame from the first base. V is shortened by 5 bases, J by 7 bases, and the region joining them spans 15 bases. The germline V gene (reference sequence) provides CDR1 GTSNPN and CDR2 SVGIG. The cohort comprised fewer than 700 healthy bone marrow donors. All cohort members were sampled while nominally healthy, although unrecorded immune exposures were likely present. The donor was CMV seropositive and was included in the group of 250 to 300 seropositive cohort members. A peripheral blood sample was provided by each donor, and peripheral blood mononuclear cells were used for TCR beta sequencing. The Qiagen DNeasy Blood Extraction Kit was used to extract genomic DNA from the blood cell samples.

Libraries were made using the immunoSEQ multiplex PCR assay. A mixture of 60 forward primers for TCR Vbeta segments and 13 reverse primers for TCR Jbeta segments was used in the multiplex PCR. A multiplex PCR assay on genomic DNA amplified the CDR3 region of rearranged TCR beta genes. The amplified TCR beta libraries were sequenced on the Illumina HiSeq System as 87-base-pair reads. In the source study's methods: In a later analysis, tens of millions of unique TCR beta chains were counted across the 650 to 750 repertoires, and around 11 million of these chains were shared by at least two donors. Raw reads were error-corrected and collapsed into unique sequences with a nearest-neighbor algorithm that merged closely related sequences to remove PCR and sequencing errors. V, D and J gene segments were assigned by aligning CDR3 sequences to IMGT reference sequences. For a sequence to be retained, a match of at least six nucleotides was required to both a V gene segment and a J gene segment. Rearrangements were classified as productive when the CDR3 lacked stop codons and remained in frame with V and J, and all other rearrangements were classified as non-productive. Following IMGT convention, CDR3 was defined as the stretch from the second conserved V-encoded cysteine up to the conserved J-encoded phenylalanine. The earlier analysis of about 590 of the donors excluded sequences that lacked an unambiguous match to a single V gene segment. An earlier analysis of just under 600 of the donors called V segments functional above 56.7% productive rearrangements and segregating when the between-donor standard deviation exceeded 5%. A statistical classification framework was built to diagnose cytomegalovirus status from the catalog of TCR beta chain sequences. V and J gene assignment, in a later analysis, came from comparing TCR nucleotide sequences with IMGT/GENE-DB human TR gene sequences. The TCRdist pipeline was used in a later analysis to assign CDR3 sequences and most-parsimonious VDJ recombination scenarios. In a later analysis, each TCR beta chain was defined by its CDR3 amino acid sequence together with its V-gene family, and reads lacking a unique V-gene family were excluded. As a way to deal with suspected cross-contamination and a sequencing artifact, a later analysis dropped 450 to 700 nucleotide sequences that were highly shared and had low generation probability. In a later analysis, a clonal expansion index for each public chain was calculated from normalized within-repertoire ranks of inferred template counts. Generation probabilities in a later analysis came from a VDJ recombination model fitted to out-of-frame rearrangements, and those results were checked against IGoR. Hypergeometric tests were used in a later analysis to score TCR-TCR, TCR-HLA and TCR-CMV co-occurrence, with a repertoire-size bias correction applied to the TCR pairs. False discovery rates were estimated in a later analysis by permuting HLA or CMV assignments 20 times. A later analysis grouped co-occurring TCRs with DBSCAN, adding TCRdist sequence similarity when clustering within HLA-allele-positive subsets. For co-occurrence clustering, repertoires with fewer than 30,000 or more than 120,000 public chains were excluded, along with roughly 5 repertoires with anomalous nucleotide sharing. TCRdb retrieved this table from immuneACCESS and kept in-frame rearrangements only. Not all clones are present; in checked studies, unresolved V genes account for under half, and no reason is known for the remainder. The V and J calls and the clone size are those of that table, but D and trimming were determined from the DNA. Recorded for this sample are roughly 150,000 clones; around 78% of them occurred a single time. The ten largest account for around 7% of the sample.

These data come from a study of cytomegalovirus exposure and HLA in healthy donors (dated by TCRdb to about 2017). General notes on the study: An earlier analysis of roughly 500 of the donors reported approximately 300 Gb of sequence data and approximately 120 million unique TCR beta sequences obtained from approximately 180 million T cells. An early release covering roughly 640 HLA-typed donors comprised 250 to 350 gigabases of sequencing data and 85 million or so unique TCR sequences. Among the roughly 410 genotyped donors, under 90% belonged to the genetic ancestry cluster associated with self-reported Caucasian donors. The study aimed to test whether cataloging public T cell receptors could reveal signatures of past pathogen exposure. The study profiled the T cell repertoires of under 700 subjects by immunosequencing and related them to cytomegalovirus serostatus. Besides the first cohort of roughly 640 subjects, a separate validation cohort made up of 120 or so different subjects was used. To predict cytomegalovirus infection status, the study brought together high-throughput TCR immunosequencing, statistical association of individual TCRs with disease status, and machine learning. In a later analysis, previously published TCR beta repertoires from 666 donors were re-analyzed and high-resolution HLA genotyping was added so that TCR occurrence patterns could be studied. Rather than using new phenotypic data, the later analysis identified candidate immune exposures from TCR beta sequences and from how often those sequences occurred across donors. An earlier analysis of 500 to 650 of the donors applied high-throughput TCR beta sequencing to assess whether each TCR beta V gene segment acted as functional or pseudogenic. Donor age, sex, ethnicity and CMV serostatus were collected together with the repertoire data. In a later genetic analysis, genome-wide SNP genotypes for about three fifths of the roughly 670 donors were used, and that subset was treated as a discovery cohort. Every repertoire in the discovery cohort had been generated on one and the same sequencing platform. HLA typing included class I and class II loci at four-digit resolution. The number of donors typed differed by locus, with roughly 629-640 for A, B, C, DRB1 and DQB1, over 500 for DQA1, some 570 for DPA1, and 400 to 490 for DPB1. Four or five DR-DQ haplotypes were treated as single units for association and clustering because of strong linkage in the cohort. Among roughly 370 genotyped donors of the cohort, an average of about 240,000 unique TCR beta nucleotide sequences were sequenced per donor, roughly a sixth of them non-productive.

Here is what the overall study found, with its caveats: The classifier was reported to diagnose cytomegalovirus status with high specificity and sensitivity in both the original cohort and the validation cohort. While some public TCRs were present in many individuals, most TCR sequences turned up only very rarely across donors. In an earlier analysis of some 500 of the donors, most TCR beta V segments appeared in productive rearrangements about 87% or about 30% of the time, broadly matching IMGT annotations. In a later analysis, TCR association rates were found to vary across HLA loci, with the most associated TCRs seen for DRB1 alleles and the fewest for HLA-C alleles. In a later analysis, HLA-associated TCR beta chains were found to be more clonally expanded and to have lower generation probabilities than equally common non-associated chains. A further reported finding was that TCR beta sequences accurately predicted the HLA-A and HLA-B alleles for most subjects in the first cohort. Roughly uniform sequencing depth across donors was assumed in presence/absence analyses, although this assumption may not hold. When HLA alleles, especially DR and DQ, strongly co-occurred, attributing TCR associations to individual alleles was difficult. Several of the top co-occurrence clusters appeared to be linked to parvovirus B19, influenza, CMV and Epstein-Barr virus, according to a later analysis. In the study, some 160 TCR beta chains were listed as associated with cytomegalovirus. CMV serostatus was the only immune exposure information available for the cohort. At a false discovery rate of 0.05, a later analysis linked about 16,000 TCR beta sequences to specific HLA alleles. In vitro tests confirmed that a few of the cytomegalovirus-associated TCR beta chains recognize cytomegalovirus antigens. V-gene and J-gene trimming of TCR beta chains was associated with a missense DCLRE1C variant in a later genetic analysis, and the association was replicated in an independent cohort. This cohort had only TCR beta chains sequenced, and the lack of alpha or paired-chain data limited which features could be detected. In a later genetic analysis, fewer N-insertions in productive TCRs were reported among donors in an Asian-associated ancestry cluster than the roughly 700-donor mean. Correlated functional status among segregating V segments might reflect linkage disequilibrium, but an unknown experimental factor could not be ruled out. In a later analysis, most CMV-associated TCR beta chains were found to appear HLA-restricted, with HLA associations seemingly driven largely by CMV exposure. Because counts were too low, roughly 17 rarely observed V segments, including chromosome 9 orphons, were left out of the earlier analysis of approximately 500 of the donors. A cluster of highly shared sequence variants was judged likely to represent a technical artifact of the sequencing pipeline. Because the 87-base-pair reads could not distinguish some IMGT-functional V segments, including TRBV6-2 and TRBV6-3, those segments were excluded. Because HLA typing was missing for some donors at each locus, association tests included only the typed subset. According to the authors, the approach could potentially be generalized to other disease states and immunological phenotypes.

Specimen: PBMCs. The chain uses TRBV30 and TRBJ2-7, with TRBD1 perhaps the D gene, on 6 matching bases. The source of this sequence is a middle-aged woman in good health and CMV-seropositive. The base sequence is TGTGCCTGGGGGGACACCCAAGGGGAGCAGTACTTC. Translated, this is CAWGDTQGEQYF. With the portions outside the CDR3 filled from the reference TRBV30 and TRBJ2-7 genes, the complete variable region becomes SQTIHQWPATLVQPVGSPLSLECTVEGTSNPNLYWYRQAAGRGLQLLFYSVGIGQISSEVPQNLSASRPQDRQFILSSKKLLLSDSGFYLCAWGDTQGEQYFGPGTRLTVT.